Detailed here is one TCR beta chain. These data come from a study of blood T cell repertoires in COVID-19. Study context: COVID-19 samples, acute and convalescent, were from the United States, Italy and Spain. Sample material is recorded as cDNA or gDNA derived from T cells, B-cell-depleted T cells, or PBMCs.

Original handling: Using reference gene primer amplification, nucleated cell counts were estimated. Repertoires were generated with immunoSEQ multiplex PCR, while TCRdb's copy carries only in-frame clones and drops some. The DNA was the basis for D and trimming; V, J and clone size are from that table. The sample includes fewer than 300,000 clones, 65% to 90% of them seen just once. Enrolled during active infection, Seattle patients were then followed longitudinally. V was cut by 3 bases and J by 3 bases, with 9 bases left in between. This CDR3 has 13 residues. Germline V gene data show CDR1 as SGDLS and CDR2 as YYNGEE.

J is TRBJ2-5 and V is TRBV9; maybe TRBD1 (6 bases). The sequence was obtained from a man aged 50-59 years with COVID-19, enrolled during active disease. Sequencing was done on a sample of peripheral blood. CDR3 nucleotide sequence: TGTGCCAGCAGCGGCACAGGGAAAGAGACCCAGTACTTC. Its protein is CASSGTGKETQYF.